These 32 T cell receptor beta chains originate from one sample sequenced in a study of T cells in Graves' hyperthyroidism and ophthalmopathy (dated by TCRdb to between 2019 and 2020). Library prep was done by multiplex PCR. The sample was run on an Illumina HiSeq 2000. The TCR beta CDR3 regions were amplified from the RNA transcripts. The TCR CDR3 was subjected to a first round of RT-PCR using the HTBI primer set and the Qiagen OneStep RT-PCR kit. TCRdb's own reprocessing of the public reads used fastp at Q25 and MiXCR and kept productive beta chains. Entries that share a CDR3 protein sequence are merged under the most common genes and DNA. This sample holds hundreds of thousands of distinct CDR3 sequences; about two fifths were observed only once. Approximately 8.7% of the sample lies in the top ten. Sequencing was performed on blood. Source of these receptors: a man younger than 35 with Graves' hyperthyroidism.

In the case of this clonotype: This sequence may be a read error, since a much larger clone differs from it by one base. The chain uses TRBV7-2 and TRBJ1-4, with D unresolved. The ends were cut back, 5 bases at V and 11 bases at J, with 18 bases in the middle. The length of the CDR3 is 14 residues. Germline V gives CDR1 SGHTA, CDR2 FQGNSA. CDR3 residues: CASSIVGGLSKLFF. The CDR3 bases are TGTGCCAGCAGCATTGTGGGAGGCCTTTCGAAACTGTTTTTT.

In regard to this clonotype: A much larger clone lies a single base off, so this may be a read error. This chain joins TRBV29-1 and TRBJ1-4, with 8 nucleotides matching TRBD1. Per germline, CDR1 SQVTM and CDR2 ANQGSEA. The CDR3 totals 13 residues. J was trimmed by 4 bases and V by 7 bases; bases with no gene match: 5. This chain's CDR3 is CSAKTGVNEKLFF. CDR3 in DNA: TGCAGCGCGAAGACAGGGGTTAATGAAAAACTGTTTTTT.

V is TRBV10-3 and J is TRBJ1-2; unclear D gene. The V gene lost 3 bases and the J gene lost 0 bases, with 8 bases spanning the gap. Per the germline V gene, CDR1 is ENHRY and CDR2 is SYGVKD. The CDR3 spans 14 residues. The CDR3 sequence is CAISDRISNYGYTF. CDR3 sequence (DNA): TGTGCCATCAGTGATAGAATCTCTAACTATGGCTACACCTTC.

This clonotype was recorded many times. This chain connects TRBV10-3 to TRBJ1-4; D call uncertain. This CDR3 has 13 amino acids. Per germline, CDR1 ENHRY and CDR2 SYGVKD. V lost 6 bases to trimming and J lost 0 bases, with 5 bases between them. CDR3 protein: CAISGATNEKLFF. CDR3 nucleotides: TGTGCCATCAGCGGAGCAACTAATGAAAAACTGTTTTTT.

The V and J genes are TRBV20-1 and TRBJ2-7; D may match TRBD1 or TRBD2 (5 bases each). The CDR3 spans 15 residues. The V and J ends lost 1 base and 6 bases respectively, with 19 bases between them. Looked up from germline, CDR1 is DFQATT and CDR2 is SNEGSKA (reference sequence). Here the CDR3 reads CSARGSRGSPLEQYF. DNA of the CDR3: TGCAGTGCTAGAGGGAGTCGGGGCAGCCCCCTCGAGCAGTACTTC.

This sequence joins TRBV6-5 and TRBJ1-2; TRBD1 agrees at 9 bases. CDR3 length equals 13 residues. V was pared by 9 bases and J by 12 bases, with 14 bases of the junction left unmatched. Germline V gene sequence: CDR1 MNHEY, CDR2 SVGAGI. The chain's CDR3 is CARGPGTGLVDTF. CDR3 nucleotide sequence: TGTGCCAGGGGTCCCGGGACAGGGTTAGTGGACACCTTC.

Many counts were recorded for this clonotype. This chain connects TRBV2 to TRBJ1-5, with TRBD1 identical over 8 bases. V lost 7 bases, J lost 6 bases, and 5 bases stayed unmatched. This CDR3 region has 13 residues. Looked up from germline, CDR1 is SNHLY and CDR2 is FYNNEI. The CDR3 sequence is CASTRQGPQPQHF. DNA for the CDR3: TGTGCCAGCACTAGACAGGGGCCTCAGCCCCAGCATTTT.

This clonotype showed up just a few times. This clone may be a read error of a much larger clone one base away. The CDR3 does not end in the conserved phenylalanine or tryptophan, so this is likely a read error. V is TRBV29-1 and J is TRBJ1-1; D is unresolved. CDR3 length equals 14 residues. With 3 bases removed from V and 4 bases from J, the gap between germline ends came to 15 bases. The germline CDR1 and CDR2 sequences are SQVTM and ANQGSEA. As DNA, the CDR3 is TGCAGCGTTGACTATAGGGAAGAAGGCACTGAAGCTTTCCTT. This gives the protein CSVDYREEGTEAFL.

V and J are TRBV7-9 and TRBJ2-7, with D perhaps matching TRBD1 or TRBD2 (6 bases each). CDR3 size: 14 residues. Trimming took 1 base from V and 6 from J, leaving 13 bases between them. Per germline, CDR1 SEHNR and CDR2 FQNEAQ (reference sequence). The CDR3 reads CASSLVTGGSEQYF. In DNA, the CDR3 is TGTGCCAGCAGCTTAGTGACAGGAGGGTCCGAGCAGTACTTC.

For this clonotype: One end of the junction is discordant with germline, which a read error may explain. The chain recombines TRBV7-9 with TRBJ2-6, with D perhaps matching TRBD2 (5 bases). Germline lookup yields CDR1 SEHNR and CDR2 FQNEAQ (reference sequence). The CDR3 sequence is 14 residues long. The chain's CDR3 is CASSISPGVNVLTF. The CDR3 DNA reads TGTGCCAGCAGCATATCACCCGGGGTCAACGTCCTGACTTTC.

Regarding this clonotype: Germline and junction disagree at one end, which may indicate a read error. The V gene is TRBV9, the J gene TRBJ1-1; D not resolved. CDR3 size: 14 residues. Germline-derived CDR1 and CDR2 are SGDLS and YYNGEE. This chain's CDR3 is CASSISGENTQAFF. For the CDR3, the DNA is TGTGCCAGCAGCATCAGTGGGGAGAACACTCAAGCTTTCTTT.

This clonotype showed up just a few times. CDR3: CASSLGSDEWGEQYF. The CDR3 DNA reads as TGCGCCAGCAGCTTGGGGTCCGATGAGTGGGGCGAGCAGTACTTC. The chain uses TRBV5-1 and TRBJ2-7; D is ambiguous. V shed 0 bases and J shed 6 bases, with 16 bases lying between them. The CDR3 runs to 15 residues. Germline V gene lookup returns CDR1 SGHRS and CDR2 YFSETQ. The full variable domain, rest sourced from reference TRBV5-1 and TRBJ2-7, is KAGVTQTPRYLIKTRGQQVTLSCSPISGHRSVSWYQQTPGQGLQFLFEYFSETQRNKGNFPGRFSGRQFSNSRSEMNVSTLELGDSALYLCASSLGSDEWGEQYFGPGTRLTVT.

The chain combines TRBV7-2 with TRBJ1-4, with 8 bases fitting TRBD1. CDR1 is SGHTA and CDR2 is FQGNSA in the germline V gene. The CDR3 loop spans 16 amino acids. The V gene end was trimmed by 6 bases and the J gene end by 8 bases; junction bases not matched to a gene: 14. Here the CDR3 reads CASRQTGTGRTEKLFF. The CDR3, as DNA: TGTGCCAGCAGACAGACCGGGACAGGAAGGACCGAAAAACTGTTTTTT.

V usage is TRBV19 and J usage is TRBJ1-4; possibly TRBD1 for D (5 bases). CDR1 and CDR2 (germline): LNHDA, SQIVND (reference sequence). The CDR3 spans 11 residues. The CDR3 nucleotides read TGTGCTCAGGGAGATAATGAAAAACTGTTTTTT. It translates to CAQGDNEKLFF.

This clonotype was found a few times. The chain uses TRBV7-8 and TRBJ2-3, with 8 bases aligning to TRBD2. The CDR3 runs 16 residues. In germline, CDR1 is SGHVS, CDR2 FQNEAQ. Trimming at V came to 5 bases and at J to 3 bases, leaving 10 bases not matched to a gene. The CDR3 loop reads CASSILTSGETDTQYF. CDR3 coding DNA: TGTGCCAGCAGCATCCTTACTAGCGGCGAAACAGATACGCAGTATTTT.

DNA of the CDR3: TGCAGCGTTAGAACAGGGCTCTACGAGCAGTACTTC. The encoded protein is CSVRTGLYEQYF. This chain connects TRBV29-1 to TRBJ2-7; TRBD1 is a possible D gene (6 bases). The V gene's germline CDR1 is SQVTM and CDR2 ANQGSEA. With 5 bases removed from V and 3 bases from J, the gap between germline ends came to 11 bases. The CDR3 is 12 amino acids.

V usage is TRBV5-1 and J usage is TRBJ1-1; D is undetermined. This CDR3 is 14 amino acids long. Germline assignment: CDR1 SGHRS and CDR2 YFSETQ. V dropped 7 bases and J dropped 4 bases, with 17 bases sitting between them. The CDR3 reads CASGAGDPGTEAFF. The CDR3 nucleotides read TGCGCCAGCGGAGCGGGAGACCCCGGCACTGAAGCTTTCTTT.

As for this clonotype: One end of the junction is discordant with germline, which a read error may explain. The chain employs TRBV7-2 and TRBJ1-6; D is uncertain. Per the germline V gene, CDR1 is SGHTA and CDR2 is FQGNSA. The length of the CDR3 is 16 residues. The DNA for the CDR3 is TGCGCCAGCAGCCAAGAATCGAGCTCCTATAATTCACCCCTCCACTTT. Translated: CASSQESSSYNSPLHF.

This clonotype came up many times. V and J are TRBV2 and TRBJ2-6; no firm D call. This CDR3 has 16 residues. Germline lookup yields CDR1 SNHLY and CDR2 FYNNEI. V shed 8 bases and J shed 2 bases, with 16 bases lying between them. The CDR3 loop is CASLVRSRTGANVLTF. The CDR3 bases are TGTGCCAGCCTCGTTCGGAGTCGGACTGGGGCCAACGTCCTGACTTTC.

The table lists this clonotype with many counts. In DNA, the CDR3 is TGTGCCAGCAGCTCCCCCGAGACAGGGTGGTTCGGCTACACCTTC. Translating gives CASSSPETGWFGYTF. The chain carries TRBV11-2 and TRBJ1-2; 7 positions match TRBD1. Germline V lookup: CDR1 SGHAT, CDR2 FQNNGV. This CDR3 region has 15 residues. Trimming at V came to 4 bases and at J to 8 bases, leaving 13 bases not matched to a gene.

This chain uses TRBV11-1 with TRBJ1-1; D is ambiguous. Germline CDR1 and CDR2: SGHAT and FQDESV (reference sequence). The V end was cut by 1 base, the J end by 4 bases, with 7 bases between. This CDR3 spans 13 amino acids. CDR3 DNA sequence: TGTGCCAGCAGCTTAGACCCCTCCACTGAAGCTTTCTTT. Its protein is CASSLDPSTEAFF. Looking up the rest from reference TRBV11-1 and TRBJ1-1 gives the full variable domain: EAEVAQSPRYKITEKSQAVAFWCDPISGHATLYWYRQILGQGPELLVQFQDESVVDDSQLPKDRFSAERLKGVDSTLKIQPAELGDSAMYLCASSLDPSTEAFFGQGTRLTVV.

The chain combines TRBV2 with TRBJ2-7; unclear D gene. Deletions cut 5 bases from V and 0 bases from J, with 14 bases between. CDR3 length: 15 amino acids. Germline assignment: CDR1 SNHLY and CDR2 FYNNEI. CDR3 residues: CASSPRLGFSYEQYF. CDR3 bases: TGTGCCAGCAGTCCTCGCTTGGGCTTCTCCTACGAGCAGTACTTC.

Notes on this clonotype: One end of the junction fails to match germline, which may point to a read error. The rearrangement uses TRBV7-9 and TRBJ1-1, with a weak D call TRBD1 (6 bases). This CDR3 comprises 14 residues. Germline CDR1 is SEHNR and CDR2 is FQNEAQ (reference sequence). Written as DNA, the CDR3 is TGCGCCAGCAGCCAAGGCACAGGGCCCGCTGAAGCTTTCTTT. Translated: CASSQGTGPAEAFF.

This clonotype was counted ten times or more. CDR3 coding DNA: TGTGCCAGCAGCGGGACAGGGAGCGCTGGAAACACCATATATTTT. Amino acid sequence: CASSGTGSAGNTIYF. The chain is built from TRBV9 and TRBJ1-3, with TRBD1 matching over 8 bases. J was trimmed by 2 bases and V by 3 bases; bases with no gene match: 4. The CDR3 extends over 15 amino acids. Germline values: CDR1 SGDLS, CDR2 YYNGEE.

The chain couples TRBV7-2 to TRBJ2-2, with TRBD2 as a possible D gene (7 bases). From germline, CDR1 is SGHTA and CDR2 FQGNSA. Trimming removed 2 bases from V and 6 bases from J, with 16 bases in between. The CDR3 consists of 16 residues. The CDR3 loop reads CASSLYGRGQAGELFF. The CDR3 DNA reads as TGTGCCAGCAGCTTATATGGGCGGGGGCAGGCCGGGGAGCTGTTTTTT.

This clonotype was seen many times. A read error may account for a junction end that differs from germline. This rearrangement joins TRBV7-8 to TRBJ2-7, with D possibly being TRBD2 (5 bases). The CDR3 consists of 14 residues. Germline CDR1 is SGHVS and CDR2 is FQNEAQ. CDR3 amino acids: CASSLEAGSYEQYF. In DNA, the CDR3 is TGCGCCAGCAGCTTGGAGGCCGGATCCTACGAGCAGTACTTC.

This clonotype was counted only a few times. Since a much larger clone is just one base distant, this may be a read error. The CDR3 region has the DNA TGTGCCAGCAGCCAAGTACAGAACACTGAAGCTTTCTTT. As protein: CASSQVQNTEAFF. V gene TRBV3-1 combines with J gene TRBJ1-1; no clear D. V gave up 1 base and J gave up 1 base, with 4 bases separating them. CDR1 LGHDT and CDR2 YNNKEL come from the germline V gene (reference sequence). The CDR3 sequence is 13 residues long.

This chain links TRBV7-2 with TRBJ2-2; D uncertain. There are 12 residues in the CDR3. Germline CDR1 and CDR2: SGHTA and FQGNSA. V was cut by 7 bases and J by 6 bases, with 9 bases left in between. The DNA for the CDR3 is TGTGCCAGCACCGCCCCCCCCGGGGAGCTGTTTTTT. This sequence encodes CASTAPPGELFF.

This clonotype was detected many times. The CDR3 DNA reads TGTGCCACCAGCGTGGTAAGCGGGAGCGGAGAGACCCAGTACTTC. Its translation: CATSVVSGSGETQYF. V usage is TRBV24-1 and J usage is TRBJ2-5; 8 bases match TRBD2. V shed 7 bases and J 4 bases; nucleotides not matched to a gene: 10. Germline CDR1 KGHDR, CDR2 SFDVKD. This CDR3 has 15 residues.

J is TRBJ2-7 and V is TRBV7-9; 13 positions match TRBD2. The junction had 8 bases not matched to a gene; V was cut back by 5 bases and J by 1 base. This CDR3 has 17 amino acids. Germline CDR1 is SEHNR and CDR2 is FQNEAQ (reference sequence). The CDR3 nucleotides are TGTGCCAGCAGCATGGGGGGACTAGCGGGGCCATCCTACGAGCAGTACTTC. Protein product: CASSMGGLAGPSYEQYF.

On this clonotype itself: A much larger clone is a single base away; this may be a read error. The chain employs TRBV7-9 and TRBJ2-5; D may be TRBD1 (6 bases). This CDR3 contains 15 residues. CDR1 is SEHNR and CDR2 is FQNEAQ in the germline V gene (reference sequence). Here the CDR3 reads CDSSAGTTLGETQYF. The DNA for the CDR3 is TGTGACAGCAGCGCCGGGACAACCCTGGGGGAGACCCAGTACTTC. Drawing the rest from reference TRBV7-9 and TRBJ2-5, the complete variable domain is DTGVSQNPRHKITKRGQNVTFRCDPISEHNRLYWYRQTLGQGPEFLTYFQNEAQLEKSRLLSDRFSAERPKGSFSTLEIQRTEQGDSAMYLCDSSAGTTLGETQYFGPGTRLLVL.

This clonotype was seen more than once but under ten times. In DNA form, the CDR3 reads TGTGCCAGCACCTTAAGGGGGTACACTGAAGCTTTCTTT. This sequence encodes CASTLRGYTEAFF. The rearrangement links TRBV12-3 or TRBV12-4 to TRBJ1-1; maybe TRBD1 (6 bases). This CDR3 is built from 13 residues. Trimming removed 7 bases at V and 3 bases at J, with 12 bases between.